One sample yielded the 25 T cell receptor beta chains listed below, sequenced in a study of shared clonotypes between healthy human individuals. Assay used: immunoSEQ multiplex PCR; TCRdb lists only in-frame clones, some missing. The table includes around 700,000 clones, 73% detected once. The sample was memory CD4+ T cells sorted from blood. Indicated subset: CD45RA-negative fraction. Source of these receptors: a woman in her 30s in good health.

V gene TRBV13 combines with J gene TRBJ2-7; 14 bases are shared with TRBD2. Germline V CDR1 and CDR2: PRHDT, FYEKMQ (reference sequence). CDR3 size: 15 residues. The V segment lost 4 bases and the J segment 7 bases; nucleotides outside the gene matches: 6. For the CDR3, the DNA is TGTGCCAGCAGCTACCCGGGACTAGCGGGAGTTGAGCAGTACTTC. Translated: CASSYPGLAGVEQYF.

V usage is TRBV2 and J usage is TRBJ1-5; D is ambiguous. CDR1 is SNHLY and CDR2 is FYNNEI in the germline V gene. Trimming removed 2 bases at V and 6 bases at J, with 8 bases between. The CDR3 is 13 residues long. CDR3 coding DNA: TGTGCCAGCAGTGAATTAGGGTCTCAGCCCCAGCATTTT. Translation gives CASSELGSQPQHF.

This clone was counted between two and nine times. Other DNA sequences of this sample code for an identical CDR3. The chain has TRBV20-1 and TRBJ1-2; no definite D call. CDR1 and CDR2 (germline): DFQATT, SNEGSKA (reference sequence). The ends were cut back, 6 bases at V and 3 bases at J, with 5 bases in the middle. This CDR3 spans 10 amino acids. DNA for the CDR3: TGCAGTGCCCCATACTATGGCTACACCTTC. The encoded protein is CSAPYYGYTF.

A single count supports this clone. V gene TRBV5-1 combines with J gene TRBJ2-2; 7 bases agree with TRBD2. Trimming removed 7 bases from V and 0 bases from J; junction bases left unmatched: 3. The CDR3 runs 14 residues. CDR1 SGHRS and CDR2 YFSETQ come from the germline V gene. CDR3 amino acids: CASGEGANTGELFF. The CDR3 nucleotides read TGCGCCAGCGGGGAGGGAGCGAACACCGGGGAGCTGTTTTTT.

The CDR3 region has the DNA TGTGCCAGCAGCTCGATTCGACAGGGAGCTAACTATGGCTACACCTTC. This codes for CASSSIRQGANYGYTF. This rearrangement joins TRBV5-6 to TRBJ1-2, with TRBD1 matching 7 bases. CDR3 length: 16 residues. CDR1 is SGHDT, CDR2 YYEEEE, per germline. The V segment lost 3 bases and the J segment 0 bases; nucleotides outside the gene matches: 8.

This rearrangement joins TRBV23-1 to TRBJ2-7, with D unresolved. TRBV23-1 is reported as an ORF; its role is uncertain. There are 15 residues in the CDR3. Trimming removed 2 bases at V and 3 bases at J, with 14 bases between. Here the CDR3 reads CASSQDPKGFYEQYF. The CDR3 nucleotides are TGCGCCAGCAGTCAAGACCCCAAGGGCTTCTACGAGCAGTACTTC.

This clone occurred a few times. The CDR3 protein is CASSGSGTSGSIPDTQYF. The DNA of the CDR3 is TGCGCCAGCAGCGGTAGCGGGACTAGCGGGAGCATCCCAGATACGCAGTATTTT. V is TRBV4-1 and J is TRBJ2-3; 14 bases agree with TRBD2. The germline CDR1 and CDR2 sequences are MGHRA and YSYEKL. This CDR3 has 18 residues. Unmatched junction bases numbered 11, after V lost 5 bases and J lost 4 bases.

The V and J genes are TRBV6-1 and TRBJ1-1; no reliable D call. The length of the CDR3 is 15 residues. CDR1 is MNHNS and CDR2 is SASEGT in the germline V gene. Trimming stripped 5 bases from V and 4 bases from J, with 17 bases between. DNA for the CDR3: TGTGCCAGCAGTACGACGCACGAGGGAAGCACTGAAGCTTTCTTT. Its translation is CASSTTHEGSTEAFF.

The chain carries TRBV6-1 and TRBJ2-2; D may be TRBD2 (5 bases). There are 16 residues in the CDR3. V was trimmed by 3 bases and J by 2 bases, leaving 13 bases between them. Germline V gene sequence: CDR1 MNHNS, CDR2 SASEGT. The CDR3 loop reads CASSDPPGSNTGELFF. The CDR3 DNA sequence: TGTGCCAGCAGTGACCCACCGGGATCCAACACCGGGGAGCTGTTTTTT.

The V call is TRBV7-7, the J call TRBJ2-5; D gene unclear. The CDR3 sequence is 14 residues long. V lost 1 base to trimming and J lost 5 bases, with 11 bases between them. Germline V lookup: CDR1 SSHAT, CDR2 FNYEAQ (reference sequence). CDR3 residues: CASSLGLGWETQYF. DNA of the CDR3: TGTGCCAGCAGCTTAGGTCTGGGTTGGGAGACCCAGTACTTC.

J is TRBJ2-2 and V is TRBV2; a weak D match, TRBD1 (5 bases). Looked up from germline, CDR1 is SNHLY and CDR2 is FYNNEI. V gave up 5 bases and J gave up 2 bases, with 12 bases separating them. The CDR3 has 15 amino acids. The CDR3 is CASSNDRGNTGELFF. The CDR3 DNA reads TGTGCCAGCAGTAACGACAGAGGAAACACCGGGGAGCTGTTTTTT.

This clone was counted ten times or more. The chain links TRBV6-1 to TRBJ2-7; 8 bases are a match to TRBD2. The CDR3 has 13 amino acids. Unmatched junction bases numbered 6, after V lost 4 bases and J lost 7 bases. Germline V gene sequence: CDR1 MNHNS, CDR2 SASEGT. CDR3 nucleotides: TGTGCCAGCAGTGCCAGACTAGCGCTGGAGCAGTACTTC. It codes for CASSARLALEQYF.

The J gene is TRBJ2-1, the V gene TRBV5-4; D is possibly TRBD2 (6 bases). V was pared by 3 bases and J by 8 bases, with 12 bases between. This CDR3 has 13 amino acids. Per germline, CDR1 SGHNT and CDR2 YYREEE (reference sequence). CDR3 sequence reads: CASSSYGGYEQFF. The CDR3 DNA sequence: TGTGCCAGCAGCTCCTATGGGGGGTATGAGCAGTTCTTC.

This clone was detected only a few times. V and J are TRBV5-4 and TRBJ1-2, with 7 nucleotides matching TRBD1. Germline CDR1 SGHNT, CDR2 YYREEE (reference sequence). This CDR3 has 16 residues. V was clipped by 0 bases and J by 7 bases; unmatched bases: 12. This CDR3 is CASSLDESGTVGGYTF. Written as DNA, the CDR3 is TGTGCCAGCAGCTTGGATGAATCCGGGACAGTCGGTGGCTACACCTTC.

The rearrangement joins TRBV5-1 to TRBJ2-7; TRBD2 agrees at 8 bases. With V trimmed by 4 bases and J by 3 bases, 6 bases remained unmatched. From germline, CDR1 is SGHRS and CDR2 YFSETQ. The CDR3 spans 14 residues. The CDR3 nucleotides are TGCGCCAGCAGCGGGGGACTAGGAGACTACGAGCAGTACTTC. This codes for CASSGGLGDYEQYF.

In nucleotides, the CDR3 is TGTGCCAGCAGTTTCGGGGGGCTGGAAGAGCAGTACTTC. It is translated as CASSFGGLEEQYF. The rearrangement links TRBV28 to TRBJ2-7; TRBD2 might be the D (7 bases). The germline gives CDR1 MDHEN, CDR2 SYDVKM. The length of the CDR3 is 13 residues. V lost 3 bases, J lost 7 bases, and 13 bases lay in between. Full variable domain (outside the CDR3, taken from reference TRBV28 and TRBJ2-7): DVKVTQSSRYLVKRTGEKVFLECVQDMDHENMFWYRQDPGLGLRLIYFSYDVKMKEKGDIPEGYSVSREKKERFSLILESASTNQTSMYLCASSFGGLEEQYFGPGTRLTVT.

The chain recombines TRBV18 with TRBJ2-7, with a possible D match to TRBD1 (6 bases). The ends were cut back, 6 bases at V and 6 bases at J, with 18 bases in the middle. Germline loops: CDR1 KGHSH, CDR2 LQKENI. The CDR3 is 14 residues long. CDR3 bases: TGTGCCAGCTCCTCGGGTGGGGGCCCTTCCGAGCAGTACTTC. It is translated as CASSSGGGPSEQYF. Looking up the rest from reference TRBV18 and TRBJ2-7 gives the full variable domain: NAGVMQNPRHLVRRRGQEARLRCSPMKGHSHVYWYRQLPEEGLKFMVYLQKENIIDESGMPKERFSAEFPKEGPSILRIQQVVRGDSAAYFCASSSGGGPSEQYFGPGTRLTVT.

V usage is TRBV5-1 and J usage is TRBJ1-1; D is perhaps TRBD1 (5 bases). Germline CDR1 reads SGHRS; CDR2 reads YFSETQ. The ends were cut back, 3 bases at V and 10 bases at J, with 13 bases in the middle. The CDR3 is 12 residues long. The CDR3 DNA reads as TGCGCCAGCAGCTCCTTTCAGGGAACAGCTTTCTTT. This encodes CASSSFQGTAFF.

The sample holds a few counts of this clone. J is TRBJ2-5 and V is TRBV2, with TRBD2 matching over 8 bases. Germline V CDR1 and CDR2: SNHLY, FYNNEI. The J segment lost 5 bases and the V segment lost 10 bases, leaving 15 bases of the junction unmatched. The CDR3 has 15 amino acids. The CDR3 here is CATKLAAGSIETQYF. The CDR3, as DNA: TGTGCCACCAAACTAGCGGCGGGTAGTATTGAGACCCAGTACTTC.

This sequence joins TRBV18 and TRBJ2-1, with TRBD1 matching 9 bases. In germline, CDR1 is KGHSH, CDR2 LQKENI. This CDR3 region has 18 residues. V was pared by 2 bases and J by 7 bases, with 15 bases of the junction left unmatched. The CDR3 protein is CASSPGLPGQGTKNEQFF. The CDR3 coding sequence is TGTGCCAGCTCACCAGGGCTTCCGGGACAGGGTACCAAGAATGAGCAGTTCTTC.

V gene TRBV28 combines with J gene TRBJ2-1, with TRBD1 as a possible D gene (5 bases). The V gene's germline CDR1 is MDHEN and CDR2 SYDVKM. The CDR3 length is 17 residues. V was cut by 6 bases and J by 0 bases, with 18 bases left in between. For the CDR3, the DNA is TGTGCCAGCAGACTGCGAATAGGTCAGGGCTCCTACAATGAGCAGTTCTTC. As protein: CASRLRIGQGSYNEQFF.

The chain has TRBV29-1 and TRBJ1-1, with D possibly being TRBD1 (5 bases). The germline V gene encodes CDR1 SQVTM and CDR2 ANQGSEA. The CDR3 sequence is 14 residues long. V lost 1 base and J lost 3, with 12 bases in between. CDR3 nucleotides: TGCAGCGTTGAAGGGACGCCGGGGGACACTGAAGCTTTCTTT. Translating it yields CSVEGTPGDTEAFF.

The table lists this clone with a count of one. The CDR3 here is CASSPRHNEQFF. The CDR3 region has the DNA TGTGCCAGTAGTCCTCGACACAATGAGCAGTTCTTC. V gene TRBV19 combines with J gene TRBJ2-1, with D unclear. Trimming shortened V by 5 bases and J by 5 bases, and 7 bases separated the two germline ends. This CDR3 has 12 amino acids. Germline V CDR1 and CDR2: LNHDA, SQIVND (reference sequence).

V gene TRBV5-1 combines with J gene TRBJ1-3; no clear D. Germline CDR1 reads SGHRS; CDR2 reads YFSETQ. V was shortened by 6 bases and J by 0 bases, with 10 bases between the two germline ends. This CDR3 comprises 14 residues. The CDR3 here is CASKEVSSGNTIYF. The DNA for the CDR3 is TGCGCCAGCAAAGAGGTTAGCTCTGGAAACACCATATATTTT. Full variable domain (remainder filled in from reference TRBV5-1 and TRBJ1-3): KAGVTQTPRYLIKTRGQQVTLSCSPISGHRSVSWYQQTPGQGLQFLFEYFSETQRNKGNFPGRFSGRQFSNSRSEMNVSTLELGDSALYLCASKEVSSGNTIYFGEGSWLTVV.

This clone has only a few counts. The V call is TRBV18, the J call TRBJ1-5, with D perhaps matching TRBD1 (5 bases). Trimming shortened V by 5 bases and J by 7 bases, and 12 bases separated the two germline ends. The CDR3 extends over 13 amino acids. CDR1 and CDR2 (germline): KGHSH, LQKENI. CDR3: CASSGDYSQPQHF. The DNA of the CDR3 is TGTGCCAGCTCAGGGGACTACAGCCAGCCCCAGCATTTT.